The subject of this entry is one T cell receptor (beta chain). The source of the sample is a study of blood T cell repertoires in COVID-19. Turning to the study itself: Sample material is recorded as cDNA or gDNA derived from T cells, B-cell-depleted T cells, or PBMCs.

V was pared by 1 base and J by 9 bases, with 10 bases of the junction left unmatched. CDR1 SGHTA and CDR2 FQGTGA come from the germline V gene. The CDR3 totals 16 residues. In the original processing: Reference gene primer amplification yielded estimated nucleated cell counts. Data came from immunoSEQ multiplex PCR; TCRdb stores just in-frame clones and leaves some out. V and J calls and clone size come straight from that table; D and trimming were deduced from the DNA. The sample lists around 220,000 clones, roughly 80% occurring once. Input material: peripheral blood. The rearrangement joins TRBV7-3 to TRBJ2-1; 9 nucleotides line up with TRBD2. The source of this sequence is a human donor in a cohort sampled during active COVID-19. The CDR3 sequence: CASSLIRASGMGEQFF. In DNA, the CDR3 is TGTGCCAGCAGCTTAATTCGGGCTAGCGGGATGGGTGAGCAGTTCTTC.